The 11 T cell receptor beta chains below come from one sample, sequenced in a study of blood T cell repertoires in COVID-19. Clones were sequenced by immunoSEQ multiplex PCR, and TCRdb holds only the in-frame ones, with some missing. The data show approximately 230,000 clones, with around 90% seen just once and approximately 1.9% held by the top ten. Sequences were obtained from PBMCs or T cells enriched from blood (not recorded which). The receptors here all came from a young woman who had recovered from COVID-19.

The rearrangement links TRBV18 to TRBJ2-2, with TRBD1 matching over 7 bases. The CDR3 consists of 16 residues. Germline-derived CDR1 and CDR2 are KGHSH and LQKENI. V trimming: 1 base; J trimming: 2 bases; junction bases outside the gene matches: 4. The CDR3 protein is CASSPLGTDNTGELFF. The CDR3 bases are TGTGCCAGCTCACCACTTGGGACAGATAACACCGGGGAGCTGTTTTTT.

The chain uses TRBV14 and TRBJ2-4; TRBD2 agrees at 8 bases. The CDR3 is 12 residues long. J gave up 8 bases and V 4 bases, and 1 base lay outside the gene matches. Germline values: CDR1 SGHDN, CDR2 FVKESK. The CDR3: CASSPGGYIQYF. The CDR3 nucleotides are TGTGCCAGCAGCCCGGGGGGGTACATTCAGTACTTC.

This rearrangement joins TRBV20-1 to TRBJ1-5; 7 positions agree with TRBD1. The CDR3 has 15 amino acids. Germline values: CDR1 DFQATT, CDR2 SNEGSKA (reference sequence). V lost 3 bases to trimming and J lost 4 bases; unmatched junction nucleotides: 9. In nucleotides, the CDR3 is TGCAGTGCTAGTCCAGGGACAGCTCTAAATCAGCCCCAGCATTTT. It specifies CSASPGTALNQPQHF.

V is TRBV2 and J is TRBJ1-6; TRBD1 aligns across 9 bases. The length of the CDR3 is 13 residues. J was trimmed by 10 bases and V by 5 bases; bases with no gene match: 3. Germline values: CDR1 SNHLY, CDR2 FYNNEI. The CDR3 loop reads CASSRQGVSPLHF. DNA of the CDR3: TGTGCCAGCAGTCGACAGGGGGTATCACCCCTCCACTTT.

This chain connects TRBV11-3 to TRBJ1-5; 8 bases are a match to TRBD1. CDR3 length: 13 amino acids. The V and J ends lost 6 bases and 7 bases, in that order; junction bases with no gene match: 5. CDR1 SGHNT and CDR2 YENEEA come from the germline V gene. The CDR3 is CASSSGGGQPQHF. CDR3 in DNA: TGTGCCAGCAGTTCAGGGGGCGGCCAGCCCCAGCATTTT.

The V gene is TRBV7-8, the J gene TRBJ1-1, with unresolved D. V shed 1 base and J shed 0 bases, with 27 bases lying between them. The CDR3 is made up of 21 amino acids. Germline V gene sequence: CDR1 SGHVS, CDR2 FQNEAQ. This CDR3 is CASSLDGIILGREKMNTEAFF. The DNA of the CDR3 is TGTGCCAGCAGCTTAGACGGGATCATCCTAGGTCGGGAAAAAATGAACACTGAAGCTTTCTTT.

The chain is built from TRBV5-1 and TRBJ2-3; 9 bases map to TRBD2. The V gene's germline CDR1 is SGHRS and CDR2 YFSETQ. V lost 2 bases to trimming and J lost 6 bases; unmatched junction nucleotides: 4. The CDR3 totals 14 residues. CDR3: CASSFGGRADTQYF. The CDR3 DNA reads TGCGCCAGCAGCTTCGGCGGGAGGGCGGATACGCAGTATTTT.

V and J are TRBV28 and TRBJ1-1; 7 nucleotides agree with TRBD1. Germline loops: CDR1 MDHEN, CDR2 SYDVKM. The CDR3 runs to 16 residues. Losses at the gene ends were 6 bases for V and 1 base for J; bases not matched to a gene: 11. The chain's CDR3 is CASSLLTGAENTEAFF. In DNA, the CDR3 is TGTGCCAGCAGCCTCCTCACAGGGGCAGAGAACACTGAAGCTTTCTTT.

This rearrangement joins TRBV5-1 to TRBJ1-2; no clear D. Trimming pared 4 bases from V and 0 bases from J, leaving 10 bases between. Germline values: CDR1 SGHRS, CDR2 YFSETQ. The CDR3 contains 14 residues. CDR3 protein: CASSGRRANYGYTF. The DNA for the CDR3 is TGCGCCAGCAGCGGAAGGAGAGCTAACTATGGCTACACCTTC.

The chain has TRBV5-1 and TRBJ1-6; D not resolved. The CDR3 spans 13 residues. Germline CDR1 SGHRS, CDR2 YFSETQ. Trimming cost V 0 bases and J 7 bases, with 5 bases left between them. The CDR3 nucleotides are TGCGCCAGCAGCTTGGAGGAGAATTCACCCCTCCACTTT. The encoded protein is CASSLEENSPLHF.

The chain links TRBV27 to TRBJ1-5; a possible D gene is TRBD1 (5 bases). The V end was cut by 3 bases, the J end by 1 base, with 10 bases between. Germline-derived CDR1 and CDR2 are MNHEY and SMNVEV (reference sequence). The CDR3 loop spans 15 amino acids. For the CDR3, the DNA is TGTGCCAGCAGTTTCTACGGGGGGAGCAATCAGCCCCAGCATTTT. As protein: CASSFYGGSNQPQHF.